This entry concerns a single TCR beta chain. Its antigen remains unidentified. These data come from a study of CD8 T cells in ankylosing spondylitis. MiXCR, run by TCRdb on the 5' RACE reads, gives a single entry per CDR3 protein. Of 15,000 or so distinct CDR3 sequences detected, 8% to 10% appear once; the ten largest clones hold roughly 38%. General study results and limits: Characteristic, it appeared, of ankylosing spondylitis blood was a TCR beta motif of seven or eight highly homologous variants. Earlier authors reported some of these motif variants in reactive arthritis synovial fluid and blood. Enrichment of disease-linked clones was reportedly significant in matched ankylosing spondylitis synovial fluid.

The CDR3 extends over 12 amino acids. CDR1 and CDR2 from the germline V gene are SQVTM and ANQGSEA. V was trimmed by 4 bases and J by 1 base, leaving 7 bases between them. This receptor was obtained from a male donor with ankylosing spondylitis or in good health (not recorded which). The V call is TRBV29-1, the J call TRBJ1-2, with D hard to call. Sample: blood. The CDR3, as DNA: TGCAGCGTTGGTGATCTTAACTATGGCTACACCTTC. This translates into CSVGDLNYGYTF.